One and the same sample provided the 7 T cell receptor beta chains below, sequenced in a study of OX40 agonist ivuxolimab in advanced cancers. The data were produced by immunoSEQ multiplex PCR, yet TCRdb's version contains in-frame clones alone and is incomplete. The sample holds some 100,000 clones, under 90% seen once. The sequencing used CD4+ or CD8+ T cells sorted from blood, collected in a trial of the OX40 agonist ivuxolimab. Receptors originate from an adult with an advanced solid tumor such as melanoma, head and neck, liver or kidney cancer.

The chain recombines TRBV7-9 with TRBJ1-2; 7 bases map to TRBD1. CDR1 is SEHNR and CDR2 is FQNEAQ in the germline V gene (reference sequence). J was trimmed by 6 bases and V by 4 bases; bases with no gene match: 17. The length of the CDR3 is 17 residues. This CDR3 reads CASSSTQDRLRGHGYTF. The CDR3, as DNA: TGTGCCAGCAGCTCAACGCAGGACAGGCTCCGGGGTCATGGCTACACCTTC.

This sequence joins TRBV28 and TRBJ2-1, with 9 bases lining up with TRBD2. The CDR3 totals 20 residues. From germline, CDR1 is MDHEN and CDR2 SYDVKM. V shed 2 bases, J shed 7 bases, and the junction held 21 bases outside the gene matches. DNA of the CDR3: TGTGCCAGCAGTTTAGGGGGTTTTGGGACTAGCCTTTTGCGAAGGAATGAGCAGTTCTTC. Its translation is CASSLGGFGTSLLRRNEQFF.

The rearrangement joins TRBV6-1 to TRBJ1-2; maybe TRBD1 (5 bases). V gave up 3 bases and J gave up 7 bases, with 12 bases separating them. Germline V gives CDR1 MNHNS, CDR2 SASEGT. The CDR3 consists of 13 residues. The CDR3 protein is CASSEEGWRGYTF. The CDR3 DNA reads TGTGCCAGCAGTGAGGAGGGGTGGCGTGGCTACACCTTC.

This clone turned up a few times. The chain carries TRBV11-2 and TRBJ2-1; 8 nucleotides align to TRBD1. The junction had 3 bases not matched to a gene; V was cut back by 5 bases and J by 6 bases. CDR1 is SGHAT, CDR2 FQNNGV, per germline. This CDR3 spans 13 amino acids. The CDR3 reads CASSQTGANEQFF. CDR3 DNA sequence: TGTGCCAGCAGCCAGACAGGGGCCAATGAGCAGTTCTTC. The full variable domain, completed using reference TRBV11-2 and TRBJ2-1, is EAGVAQSPRYKIIEKRQSVAFWCNPISGHATLYWYQQILGQGPKLLIQFQNNGVVDDSQLPKDRFSAERLKGVDSTLKIQPAKLEDSAVYLCASSQTGANEQFFGPGTRLTVL.

The sample holds a few counts of this clone. The same CDR3 also results from other DNA sequences found in this sample. The chain recombines TRBV7-3 with TRBJ2-2; D gene unclear. There are 14 residues in the CDR3. Trimming pared 5 bases from V and 1 base from J, leaving 8 bases between. Germline V gene data show CDR1 as SGHTA and CDR2 as FQGTGA. CDR3 bases: TGTGCCAGCAGCCCCCCGGGGAACACCGGGGAGCTGTTTTTT. It yields the protein CASSPPGNTGELFF.

This chain uses TRBV5-1 with TRBJ2-1, with a weak D call TRBD2 (6 bases). The CDR3 is made up of 13 amino acids. V lost 1 base, J lost 5 bases, and 7 bases lay in between. Germline CDR1 is SGHRS and CDR2 is YFSETQ. CDR3 coding DNA: TGCGCCAGCAGCTTGCAGCGGGACAATGAGCAGTTCTTC. Protein: CASSLQRDNEQFF.

The V gene is TRBV6-1, the J gene TRBJ2-5, with TRBD2 matching over 13 bases. J lost 4 bases, V lost 4 bases, and 9 bases had no gene match. The V gene's germline CDR1 is MNHNS and CDR2 SASEGT. This CDR3 is built from 17 residues. Here the CDR3 reads CASSGTSGRIGSETQYF. For the CDR3, the DNA is TGTGCCAGCAGTGGGACTAGCGGGAGAATAGGTTCAGAGACCCAGTACTTC.